The entry that follows covers one T cell receptor (beta chain) sequence. Its antigen is unknown. The data were taken from a study of T cells after yellow fever vaccination. Study-wide points: Most clones from primary vaccination resurfaced after the booster (approximately 95% CD4, 70% to 90% CD8). The secondary T-cell response peaked on day 5, not day 15, but was weaker. A small share of clonotypes appeared in both CD4 and CD8 compartments.

Template-switching 5'RACE yielded the TCR cDNA; a universal primer site and UMIs were added in the process. TCRdb re-analysed the 5' RACE reads in MiXCR, keeping a single row per CDR3 protein. The data contain about 180,000 distinct CDR3 sequences, roughly 6.2% of them singletons. This clonotype originated in a man aged 18 to 30 who received the YFV17D yellow fever vaccine. Sequenced material: CD4+ T cells sorted from PBMCs, taken on the day of the first yellow fever vaccination.

This CDR3 reads CASSRGGAVGEKLFF. In DNA form, the CDR3 reads TGTGCCAGCAGCCGCGGCGGGGCGGTGGGAGAAAAACTGTTTTTT. This chain uses TRBV7-2 with TRBJ1-4, with D possibly TRBD1 on 5 matching bases. In germline, CDR1 is SGHTA, CDR2 FQGNSA. The CDR3 sequence is 15 residues long. Trimming removed 5 bases at V and 8 bases at J, with 18 bases between.